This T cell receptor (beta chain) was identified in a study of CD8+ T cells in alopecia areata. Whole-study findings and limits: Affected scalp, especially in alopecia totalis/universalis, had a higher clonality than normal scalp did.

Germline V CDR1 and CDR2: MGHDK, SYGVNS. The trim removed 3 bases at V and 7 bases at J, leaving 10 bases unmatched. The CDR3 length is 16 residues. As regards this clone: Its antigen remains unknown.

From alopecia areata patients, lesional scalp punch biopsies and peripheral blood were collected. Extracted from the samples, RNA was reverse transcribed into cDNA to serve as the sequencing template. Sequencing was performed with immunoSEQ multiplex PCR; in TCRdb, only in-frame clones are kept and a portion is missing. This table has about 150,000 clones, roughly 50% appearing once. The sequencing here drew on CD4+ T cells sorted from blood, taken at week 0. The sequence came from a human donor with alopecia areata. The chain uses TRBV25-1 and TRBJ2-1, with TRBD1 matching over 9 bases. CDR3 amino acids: CASSEFVQGARNEQFF. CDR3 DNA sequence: TGTGCCAGCAGTGAGTTTGTACAGGGGGCCCGGAATGAGCAGTTCTTC.